This T cell receptor (beta chain) was identified during a study of Ad26.COV2.S vaccination and SARS-CoV-2 variants. In this sample, this clone turned up once. V was pared by 5 bases and J by 0 bases, with 17 bases of the junction left unmatched. Germline V gene data show CDR1 as SEHNR and CDR2 as FQNEAQ (reference sequence). The CDR3 is made up of 19 amino acids. The assay was immunoSEQ multiplex PCR, and TCRdb's table has in-frame clones only and misses some. Here the sample spans 300,000 to 450,000 clones, about 90% being singletons. The V gene is TRBV7-9, the J gene TRBJ1-1, with TRBD1 matching over 8 bases. The sequencing used peripheral blood, collected after recovery from COVID-19. The sequence derives from a human donor who had recovered from COVID-19. CDR3 sequence reads: CASSETMTGAGGMNTEAFF. The DNA for the CDR3 is TGTGCCAGCAGCGAAACAATGACAGGGGCCGGGGGAATGAACACTGAAGCTTTCTTT.